A single sample is the source of the 2 T cell receptor beta chains below, sequenced in a study of T cell repertoires in ileal Crohn's disease. Described time point: neoterminal ileum biopsy at postoperative endoscopy, about 6 months after surgery. The repertoire was sequenced with immunoSEQ multiplex PCR; TCRdb's copy has only in-frame clones and lacks some. The table has approximately 11,000 clones, around 79% seen once. Sequences were obtained from ileal tissue. These receptors all stem from an adult with Crohn's disease.

In its sample, this clone was seen a few times. This rearrangement joins TRBV29-1 to TRBJ1-1; D perhaps matches TRBD1 (5 bases). V dropped 2 bases and J dropped 6 bases, with 19 bases sitting between them. CDR1 and CDR2 (germline): SQVTM, ANQGSEA. The CDR3 is 15 amino acids. This CDR3 is CSVEPAGLQGAEAFF. CDR3 DNA sequence: TGCAGCGTTGAACCCGCGGGGCTCCAGGGCGCTGAAGCTTTCTTT.

This clone was recorded a few times. This chain links TRBV5-1 with TRBJ1-2; D perhaps matches TRBD1 (5 bases). Germline assignment: CDR1 SGHRS and CDR2 YFSETQ. The V and J ends lost 0 bases and 2 bases respectively, with 14 bases between them. The CDR3 runs 16 residues. The CDR3 sequence: CASSLASADRNYGYTF. For the CDR3, the DNA is TGCGCCAGCAGCTTGGCATCGGCTGACAGAAACTATGGCTACACCTTC.